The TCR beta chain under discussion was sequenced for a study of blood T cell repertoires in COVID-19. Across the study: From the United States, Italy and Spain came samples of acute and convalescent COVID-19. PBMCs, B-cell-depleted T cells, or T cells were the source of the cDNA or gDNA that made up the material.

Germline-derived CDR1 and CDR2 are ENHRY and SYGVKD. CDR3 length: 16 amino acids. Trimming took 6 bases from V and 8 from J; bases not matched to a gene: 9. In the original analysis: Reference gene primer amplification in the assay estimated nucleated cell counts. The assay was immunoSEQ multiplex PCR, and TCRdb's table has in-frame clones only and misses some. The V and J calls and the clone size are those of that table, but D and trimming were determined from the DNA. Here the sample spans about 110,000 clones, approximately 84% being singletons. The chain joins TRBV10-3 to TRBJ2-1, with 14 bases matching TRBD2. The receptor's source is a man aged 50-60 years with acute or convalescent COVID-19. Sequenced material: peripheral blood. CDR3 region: CAIRETSGGAKDEQFF. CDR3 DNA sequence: TGTGCCATCAGGGAGACTAGCGGGGGGGCGAAGGATGAGCAGTTCTTC.